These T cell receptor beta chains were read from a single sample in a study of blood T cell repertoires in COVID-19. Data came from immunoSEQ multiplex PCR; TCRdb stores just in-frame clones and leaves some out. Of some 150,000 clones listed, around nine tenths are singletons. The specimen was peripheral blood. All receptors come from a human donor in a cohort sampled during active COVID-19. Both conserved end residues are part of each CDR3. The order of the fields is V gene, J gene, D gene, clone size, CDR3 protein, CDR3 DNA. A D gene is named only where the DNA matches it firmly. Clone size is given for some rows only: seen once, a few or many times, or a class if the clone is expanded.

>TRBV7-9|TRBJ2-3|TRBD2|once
CASSYIAGYTDTQYF
TGTGCCAGCAGCTATATAGCGGGGTACACAGATACGCAGTATTTT
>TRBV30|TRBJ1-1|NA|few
CASNHDRLNTEAFF
TGTGCCTCTAACCATGACAGACTGAACACTGAAGCTTTCTTT
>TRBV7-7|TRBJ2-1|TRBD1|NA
CASSNTGASYNEQFF
TGTGCTAGCAGCAATACAGGGGCTTCCTACAATGAGCAGTTCTTC
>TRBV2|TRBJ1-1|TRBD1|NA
CASSEFGQGMNTEAFF
TGTGCCAGCAGTGAATTTGGACAGGGAATGAACACTGAAGCTTTCTTT
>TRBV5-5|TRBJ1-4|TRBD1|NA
CASSPWPGTGYEKLFF
TGTGCCAGCAGCCCCTGGCCCGGGACAGGGTATGAAAAACTGTTTTTT
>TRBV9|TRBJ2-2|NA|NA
CASSSGLERAGELFF
TGTGCCAGCAGCTCGGGACTCGAAAGGGCCGGGGAGCTGTTTTTT
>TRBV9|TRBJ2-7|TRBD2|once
CASSIAGGFDEQYF
TGTGCCAGCAGCATAGCGGGGGGATTTGACGAGCAGTACTTC
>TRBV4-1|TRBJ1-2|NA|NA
CASSLGPRDYGYTF
TGCGCCAGCAGCCTGGGTCCCAGGGACTATGGCTACACCTTC
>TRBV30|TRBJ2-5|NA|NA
CAWSVGVSETQYF
TGTGCCTGGAGTGTAGGGGTTTCAGAGACCCAGTACTTC
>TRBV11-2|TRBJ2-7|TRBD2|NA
CASSLGLAVSYEQYF
TGTGCCAGCAGCTTAGGACTAGCGGTCTCCTACGAGCAGTACTTC
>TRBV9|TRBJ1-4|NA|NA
CASSDDSLNEKLFF
TGTGCCAGCAGCGACGACAGCTTAAATGAAAAACTGTTTTTT
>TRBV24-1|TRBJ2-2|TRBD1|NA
CATSESGGSFANTGELFF
TGTGCCACCAGTGAGTCAGGGGGTAGCTTCGCGAACACCGGGGAGCTGTTTTTT
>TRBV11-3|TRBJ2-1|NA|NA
CASSLSPGYSSYNEQFF
TGTGCCAGCAGCTTATCCCCAGGTTACAGCTCCTACAATGAGCAGTTCTTC
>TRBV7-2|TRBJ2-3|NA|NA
CASSPVKGDTQYF
TGTGCCAGCAGCCCAGTGAAGGGGGATACGCAGTATTTT
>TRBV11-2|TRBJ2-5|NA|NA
CASSLVGETQYF
TGTGCCAGCAGCTTAGTCGGGGAGACCCAGTACTTC
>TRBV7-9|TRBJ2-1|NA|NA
CASRSLAASRRWNEQFF
TGTGCCAGCAGATCCCTCGCGGCTAGCCGCCGGTGGAATGAGCAGTTCTTC
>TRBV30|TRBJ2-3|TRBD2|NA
CAWSGLAGLRTNTDTQYF
TGTGCCTGGAGTGGACTAGCGGGGCTTAGGACCAACACAGATACGCAGTATTTT
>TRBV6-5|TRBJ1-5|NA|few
CASRARGGVDQPQHF
TGTGCCAGCAGGGCCAGGGGAGGGGTGGATCAGCCCCAGCATTTT